A selection of T cell receptor beta chains follows, all from one sample in a study of cytomegalovirus exposure and HLA in healthy donors. Clones were read by immunoSEQ multiplex PCR, and TCRdb kept only the in-frame ones, dropping some. The repertoire holds about 120,000 clones, roughly 71% seen once, with roughly 3% in the top ten. Sequencing used PBMCs. Receptor source: a middle-aged woman in good health and CMV-seropositive. Each CDR3 is given with its conserved first and last residue. Fields, in order: clone size, J gene, D gene, V gene, CDR3 length, CDR3 DNA, CDR3 protein. The D gene is left open where the match is weak. Rows may omit the clone size; those that give it use once, few, many or a size class.

>-|TRBJ2-2|TRBD1|TRBV19|14
TGTGCCAGTAGTAGGGACAGGGGCTCCGGGGAGCTGTTTTTT
CASSRDRGSGELFF
>once|TRBJ2-1|-|TRBV7-2|16
TGTGCCAGCAGCTCCGGACACCTGAGCTCCTACAATGAGCAGTTCTTC
CASSSGHLSSYNEQFF
>-|TRBJ1-4|-|TRBV6-5|13
TGTGCCAGCAGTATTGGACAGAATGAAAAACTGTTTTTT
CASSIGQNEKLFF
>-|TRBJ1-1|TRBD1|TRBV7-9|12
TGTGCCAGCAGCTCCACAGGGGTGGGAGCTTTCTTT
CASSSTGVGAFF
>-|TRBJ2-1|-|TRBV9|15
TGTGCCAGCAGCGTAGATCGGGCAGGGATTAATGAGCAGTTCTTC
CASSVDRAGINEQFF
>-|TRBJ1-1|-|TRBV30|14
TGTGCCTGGCATTTAGGGGCCGGGAACACTGAAGCTTTCTTT
CAWHLGAGNTEAFF
>once|TRBJ2-7|-|TRBV7-9|14
TGTGCCAGCACCACGACAGGAAGTTCCTACGAGCAGTACTTC
CASTTTGSSYEQYF
>-|TRBJ2-2|TRBD1|TRBV7-9|14
TGTGCCAGCAGCTCGACAGGGGTTACCGGGGAGCTGTTTTTT
CASSSTGVTGELFF
>-|TRBJ2-6|TRBD1|TRBV28|15
TGTGCCAGCAGCCGGGACAGGCCCGGGGCCAACGTCCTGACTTTC
CASSRDRPGANVLTF
>-|TRBJ1-6|TRBD1|TRBV30|15
TGTGCCTGGATGGGGGACAGAGGGGTTAATTCACCCCTCCACTTT
CAWMGDRGVNSPLHF
>-|TRBJ2-6|-|TRBV4-2|16
TGTGCCAGCAGCCAAGTTTCAGGCTCTGGGGCCAACGTCCTGACTTTC
CASSQVSGSGANVLTF
>-|TRBJ2-1|-|TRBV7-2|15
TGTGCCAGCAGCTTAGGGGGCGGGGTCTACAATGAGCAGTTCTTC
CASSLGGGVYNEQFF
>-|TRBJ1-4|-|TRBV28|14
TGTGCCAGCAGTACAGGGAGCTGGGATGAAAAACTGTTTTTT
CASSTGSWDEKLFF
>-|TRBJ2-4|TRBD2|TRBV4-2|20
TGTGCCAGCAGCCTTGACTCTAGCGGGAGGGCCAGTGTGGGCAAAAACATTCAGTACTTC
CASSLDSSGRASVGKNIQYF
>-|TRBJ1-2|TRBD1|TRBV30|16
TGTGCCTGGAGTGGCCACCTCAGGGGGGCTAACTATGGCTACACCTTC
CAWSGHLRGANYGYTF
>few|TRBJ2-7|TRBD2|TRBV19|14
TGTGCCAGTCGACGTAGCGGGGCAAATTACGAGCAGTACTTC
CASRRSGANYEQYF
>-|TRBJ2-1|TRBD1|TRBV6-5|13
TGTGCCAGCAGGAGGGGGCCGGGGAATGAGCAGTTCTTC
CASRRGPGNEQFF
>-|TRBJ2-5|-|TRBV11-2|14
TGTGCCAGCAGCTTATCTGGTAGCCAAGAGACCCAGTACTTC
CASSLSGSQETQYF
>-|TRBJ2-3|TRBD2|TRBV6-5|15
TGTGCCAGCACCAGGGCGGGGGGCGGCACAGATACGCAGTATTTT
CASTRAGGGTDTQYF
>once|TRBJ1-6|TRBD1|TRBV30|15
TGTGCCTGGAGGGTCGGGACAGGGTATAATTCACCCCTCCACTTT
CAWRVGTGYNSPLHF
>-|TRBJ1-3|TRBD1|TRBV30|14
TGTGCCGGCCGGGACAGGACCTCTGGAAACACCATATATTTT
CAGRDRTSGNTIYF
>once|TRBJ1-1|-|TRBV27|15
TGTGCCAGCACCCGGCAGGGGAACATGAACACTGAAGCTTTCTTT
CASTRQGNMNTEAFF
>-|TRBJ2-1|TRBD2|TRBV29-1|14
TGCAGCGTTGACGCACGGGGGGGCTACAATGAGCAGTTCTTC
CSVDARGGYNEQFF
>-|TRBJ2-5|TRBD2|TRBV5-1|16
TGCGCCAGCAAAGATCCCAGCGGGACCATAGCGGAGACCCAGTACTTC
CASKDPSGTIAETQYF
>-|TRBJ2-3|-|TRBV5-1|16
TGCGCCAGCAGCTTGGCCACCGCGGGCAGCGGAGATACGCAGTATTTT
CASSLATAGSGDTQYF
>-|TRBJ2-1|-|TRBV13|15
TGTGCCAGCAGCTTAGGGGGGAGCTCCTACAATGAGCAGTTCTTC
CASSLGGSSYNEQFF
>-|TRBJ1-1|-|TRBV30|12
TGTGCCGGAACAGGGTCGGGCACTGAAGCTTTCTTT
CAGTGSGTEAFF
>-|TRBJ2-1|-|TRBV7-8|15
TGTGCCAGCAGCTTAGTCCCTCAGGCCCACAATGAGCAGTTCTTC
CASSLVPQAHNEQFF
>-|TRBJ2-7|-|TRBV9|15
TGTGCCAGCAGCGTAGGAGGCGGGAACTCCTACGAGCAGTACTTC
CASSVGGGNSYEQYF
>few|TRBJ1-3|TRBD1|TRBV5-4|15
TGTGCCAGCAGCGCTGACAGGGGGGGAGGAAACACCATATATTTT
CASSADRGGGNTIYF
>-|TRBJ1-4|-|TRBV5-6|16
TGTGCCAGCAGCTTGGGTGTGACAGGCACTAATGAAAAACTGTTTTTT
CASSLGVTGTNEKLFF
>-|TRBJ2-7|-|TRBV7-2|15
TGTGCCAGCAGCTTATCGCGGTCGAGCTCCTACGAGCAGTACTTC
CASSLSRSSSYEQYF
>once|TRBJ1-2|-|TRBV7-2|15
TGTGCCAGCAGCTTGGGAGAATCAGTCCCCGGTGGCTACACCTTC
CASSLGESVPGGYTF
>-|TRBJ2-3|-|TRBV6-5|16
TGTGCCAGCAGTTACTCGAAGAGATTAGAGCTAGATACGCAGTATTTT
CASSYSKRLELDTQYF